This TCR beta chain is drawn from a study of cytomegalovirus exposure and HLA in healthy donors. Study summary: Prior work identified roughly 120 million unique TCR beta sequences in some 200 million T cells.

Germline lookup yields CDR1 SGHTA and CDR2 FQGNSA. The ends lost 5 bases at V and 4 bases at J; junction bases unmatched: 7. The CDR3 loop spans 16 amino acids. Use of 60 Vbeta and 13 Jbeta primers characterized the PCR. Generated by immunoSEQ multiplex PCR, the TCRdb table keeps only in-frame clones and is missing some. The repertoire holds some 130,000 clones, 65% to 80% seen once, with about 3.1% in the top ten. The sample taken for sequencing was PBMCs. The TCR comes from a man aged 35-49 years in good health and CMV-seronegative. The chain recombines TRBV7-2 with TRBJ2-1; 11 bases are a match to TRBD2. The CDR3 is CASSRGGLAEYNEQFF. DNA for the CDR3: TGTGCCAGCAGCCGGGGGGGACTAGCGGAGTACAATGAGCAGTTCTTC. Filled out from reference TRBV7-2 and TRBJ2-1, the complete variable domain reads GAGVSQSPSNKVTEKGKDVELRCDPISGHTALYWYRQSLGQGLEFLIYFQGNSAPDKSGLPSDRFSAERTGGSVSTLTIQRTQQEDSAVYLCASSRGGLAEYNEQFFGPGTRLTVL.